This entry concerns a single T cell receptor (beta chain). Its antigen is unknown. 5'RACE primed at constant segments yielded TCR alpha and TCR beta cDNA libraries bearing sample barcodes and UMIs. TCRdb reanalysed the 5' RACE reads using MiXCR and keeps one entry per CDR3 protein. The sample contains some 180,000 distinct CDR3 sequences, about a fifth of which appear only once. This sample is part of a study of T-cell memory formation after mild COVID-19. Study outcomes and limitations: Several responding clones turned up in pre-infection memory, indicating that cross-reactive memory may have taken part.

The V end lost 1 base, the J end lost 6 bases, and 9 bases lay between the germline ends. This CDR3 spans 14 amino acids. Germline CDR1 reads MNHEY; CDR2 reads SVGEGT. The V call is TRBV6-2 or TRBV6-3, the J call TRBJ2-2, with no clear D. The clonotype originates from a man between 18 and 29 years old who had mild COVID-19 (a few samples of this study predate the infection). Cell type and time point are not known. The sample consisted of PBMCs or a T cell subset sorted from them (not recorded which). CDR3 residues: CASSYWASPGELFF. CDR3 DNA: TGTGCCAGCAGTTACTGGGCCTCTCCCGGGGAGCTGTTTTTT.